Listed here is a single T cell receptor beta chain. The antigen remains undetermined. This sample stems from a study of shared clonotypes between healthy human individuals. The wider study: Each donor's CD4 naive and CD4 memory cells filled three plates apiece, CD8 naive two, and CD8 memory one. Study-wide points: Sequencing of the sorted subsets was shown by rarefaction to be incomplete despite large depth.

CDR1 KGHSH and CDR2 LQKENI come from the germline V gene. V dropped 3 bases and J dropped 5 bases, with 13 bases sitting between them. The length of the CDR3 is 15 residues. Assay: immunoSEQ multiplex PCR; the TCRdb copy retains only in-frame clones and omits some. This sample has some 660,000 clones, with approximately 73% found just once. Splitting the CD4+ cells yielded a CD45RA+ naive subset and a CD45RA-negative memory subset. The sample taken for sequencing was memory CD4+ T cells sorted from blood. Subset noted: CD45RA-negative fraction. The sequence came from a woman in her 30s in good health. J is TRBJ1-4 and V is TRBV18, with D possibly matching TRBD1 (5 bases). The CDR3 DNA follows: TGTGCCAGCTCACCGCCAGGGTATCCCAATGAAAAACTGTTTTTT. Protein: CASSPPGYPNEKLFF.